Each of the 8 T cell receptor beta chains below was sequenced from the same sample in a study of cytomegalovirus exposure and HLA in healthy donors. The PCR used 60 Vbeta and 13 Jbeta primers. The data were produced by immunoSEQ multiplex PCR, yet TCRdb's version contains in-frame clones alone and is incomplete. The table lists around 69,000 clones, about two thirds of them singletons. The sample taken for sequencing was PBMCs. These receptors were obtained from a man aged 35 to 55 in good health and CMV-seropositive.

The chain recombines TRBV19 with TRBJ1-1; unclear D gene. Germline V gives CDR1 LNHDA, CDR2 SQIVND (reference sequence). V dropped 1 base and J dropped 0 bases, with 9 bases sitting between them. This CDR3 has 15 amino acids. The CDR3 sequence: CASSIVVQLNTEAFF. CDR3 sequence (DNA): TGTGCCAGTAGTATAGTGGTACAATTGAACACTGAAGCTTTCTTT.

V usage is TRBV5-1 and J usage is TRBJ2-4; D is uncertain. In germline, CDR1 is SGHRS, CDR2 YFSETQ. The CDR3 totals 16 residues. The ends were cut back, 4 bases at V and 3 bases at J, with 17 bases in the middle. The CDR3 DNA is TGCGCCAGCAGCCCCAGCCAGGTAATCAACAAAAACATTCAGTACTTC. Translation: CASSPSQVINKNIQYF.

The rearrangement links TRBV9 to TRBJ1-2; TRBD1 aligns across 8 bases. With 6 bases clipped from V and 7 bases from J, the junction kept 8 bases outside the gene matches. Germline V gene sequence: CDR1 SGDLS, CDR2 YYNGEE. The CDR3 is 13 residues long. As DNA, the CDR3 is TGTGCCAGCAAGCCACAGGGGGAGGCTGGCTACACCTTC. Amino acids: CASKPQGEAGYTF.

This clone was seen a handful of times. The chain links TRBV10-3 to TRBJ1-1; D is unresolved. V gave up 6 bases and J gave up 3 bases, with 8 bases separating them. This CDR3 has 12 amino acids. CDR1 ENHRY and CDR2 SYGVKD come from the germline V gene. DNA for the CDR3: TGTGCCATCAGCGCTGACTACACTGAAGCTTTCTTT. Protein product: CAISADYTEAFF.

DNA of the CDR3: TGTGCCAGTAGCGGAGGGTTTCGTGGAAACACCATATATTTT. It yields the protein CASSGGFRGNTIYF. The genes are TRBV19 and TRBJ1-3; unclear D gene. The germline gives CDR1 LNHDA, CDR2 SQIVND (reference sequence). The CDR3 totals 14 residues. Trimming took off 6 bases at V and 3 bases at J, with 12 bases between the two ends.

As DNA, the CDR3 is TGTGCCAGCAGCCACGCTGGGGGCAATAGCAATCAGCCCCAGCATTTT. It yields the protein CASSHAGGNSNQPQHF. This sequence joins TRBV6-6 and TRBJ1-5; D is perhaps TRBD1 (6 bases). Trimming pared 6 bases from V and 0 bases from J, leaving 15 bases between. The CDR3 sequence is 16 residues long. CDR1 and CDR2 (germline): MNHNY, SVGAGI (reference sequence).

The chain employs TRBV2 and TRBJ1-2, with D perhaps matching TRBD1 (5 bases). The CDR3 sequence is 16 residues long. The germline V and J ends were trimmed by 0 bases and 0 bases, with 11 bases remaining between them. CDR1 and CDR2 (germline): SNHLY, FYNNEI. CDR3 DNA: TGTGCCAGCAGTGAAGCGCTTCGACAGACTAACTATGGCTACACCTTC. It yields the protein CASSEALRQTNYGYTF.

This clone was recorded only once. The chain uses TRBV13 and TRBJ2-5; 8 nucleotides agree with TRBD2. The germline gives CDR1 PRHDT, CDR2 FYEKMQ (reference sequence). The CDR3 consists of 14 residues. V trimming: 5 bases; J trimming: 2 bases; junction bases outside the gene matches: 4. The CDR3 is CASSLPGGQETQYF. In nucleotides, the CDR3 is TGTGCCAGCAGCCTACCGGGGGGGCAAGAGACCCAGTACTTC.